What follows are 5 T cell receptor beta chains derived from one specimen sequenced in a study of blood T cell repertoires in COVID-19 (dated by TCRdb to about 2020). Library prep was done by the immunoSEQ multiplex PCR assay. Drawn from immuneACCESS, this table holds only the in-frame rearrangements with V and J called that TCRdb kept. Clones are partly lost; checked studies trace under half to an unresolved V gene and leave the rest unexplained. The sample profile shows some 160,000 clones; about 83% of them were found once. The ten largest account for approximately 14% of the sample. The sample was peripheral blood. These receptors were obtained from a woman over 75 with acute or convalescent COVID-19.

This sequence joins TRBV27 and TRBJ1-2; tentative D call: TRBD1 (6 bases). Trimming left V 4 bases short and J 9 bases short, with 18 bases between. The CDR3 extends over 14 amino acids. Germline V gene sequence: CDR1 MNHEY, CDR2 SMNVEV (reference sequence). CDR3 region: CASSSHLGGSSYTF. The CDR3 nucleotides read TGTGCCAGCAGTTCCCATCTAGGGGGTTCGAGCTACACCTTC.

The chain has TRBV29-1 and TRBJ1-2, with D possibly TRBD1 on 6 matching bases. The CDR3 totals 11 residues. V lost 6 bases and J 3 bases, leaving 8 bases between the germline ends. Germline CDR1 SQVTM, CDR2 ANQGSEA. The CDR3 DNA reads TGCAGCGTACAGGGTTACTATGGCTACACCTTC. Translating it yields CSVQGYYGYTF.

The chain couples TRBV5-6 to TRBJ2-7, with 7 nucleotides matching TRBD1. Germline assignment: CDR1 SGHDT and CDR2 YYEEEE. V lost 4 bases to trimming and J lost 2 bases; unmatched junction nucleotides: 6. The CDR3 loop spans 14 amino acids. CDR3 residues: CASSRRQGTYEQYF. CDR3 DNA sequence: TGTGCCAGCAGCCGACGACAGGGCACCTACGAGCAGTACTTC.

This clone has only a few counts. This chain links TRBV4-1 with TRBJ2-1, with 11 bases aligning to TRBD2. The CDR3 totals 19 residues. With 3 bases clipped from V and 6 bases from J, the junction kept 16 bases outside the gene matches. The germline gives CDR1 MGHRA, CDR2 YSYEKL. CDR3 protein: CASSQEGLPGLADPNEQFF. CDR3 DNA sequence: TGCGCCAGCAGCCAGGAAGGTCTTCCGGGACTAGCGGACCCCAATGAGCAGTTCTTC.

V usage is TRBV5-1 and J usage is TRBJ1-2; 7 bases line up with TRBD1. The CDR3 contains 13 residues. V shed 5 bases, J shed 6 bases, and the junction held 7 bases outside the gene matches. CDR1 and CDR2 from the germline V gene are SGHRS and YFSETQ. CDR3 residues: CASSRDRLDGYTF. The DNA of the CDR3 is TGCGCCAGCAGTCGGGACAGACTGGATGGCTACACCTTC.